This T cell receptor beta chain derives from a study of T cells after yellow fever vaccination. This CDR3 spans 13 amino acids. V lost 3 bases, J lost 6 bases, and 12 bases lay in between. Germline V gene sequence: CDR1 SGHRS, CDR2 YFSETQ. TCRdb used MiXCR to reprocess the 5' RACE reads, holding one entry per CDR3 protein. The sample records about 220,000 distinct CDR3 sequences, less than 3.5% being singletons. This clonotype was detected ten times or more. The sample here was CD4+ T cells sorted from PBMCs, taken 10 days after the yellow fever booster vaccination. This chain uses TRBV5-1 with TRBJ1-1; perhaps TRBD1 as D (5 bases). The sequence derives from a man younger than 30 who received the YFV17D yellow fever vaccine. The CDR3 here is CASSSVGDAEAFF. Written as DNA, the CDR3 is TGCGCCAGCAGCTCGGTAGGGGATGCTGAAGCTTTCTTT.